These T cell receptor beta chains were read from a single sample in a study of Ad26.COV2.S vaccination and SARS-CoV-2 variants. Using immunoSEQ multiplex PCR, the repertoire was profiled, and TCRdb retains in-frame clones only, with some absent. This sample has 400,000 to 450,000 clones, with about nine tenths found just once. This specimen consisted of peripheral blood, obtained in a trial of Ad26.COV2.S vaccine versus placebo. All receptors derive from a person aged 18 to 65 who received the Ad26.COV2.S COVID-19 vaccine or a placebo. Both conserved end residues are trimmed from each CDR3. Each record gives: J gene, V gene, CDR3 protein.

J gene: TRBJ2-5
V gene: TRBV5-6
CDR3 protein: ASRLRGGQETQY

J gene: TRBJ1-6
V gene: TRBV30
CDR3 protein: AWSVPTGVNSPLH

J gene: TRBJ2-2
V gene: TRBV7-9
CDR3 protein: ASSFTGKTGELF

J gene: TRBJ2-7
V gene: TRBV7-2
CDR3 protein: ASSSGTYGVYEQY

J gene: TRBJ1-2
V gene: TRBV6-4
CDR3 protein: ASSATGGDHAYGYT

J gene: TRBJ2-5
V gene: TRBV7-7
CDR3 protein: ASSLGTGAETQY

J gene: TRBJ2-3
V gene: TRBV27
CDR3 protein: ASSFSGTSGGADTQY

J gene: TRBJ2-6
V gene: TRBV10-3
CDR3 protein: AISGMTGKAGANVLT

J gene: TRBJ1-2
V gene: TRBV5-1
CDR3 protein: ASSLVGNDYGYT

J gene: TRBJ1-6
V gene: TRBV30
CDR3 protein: AWSRGQGNSPLH

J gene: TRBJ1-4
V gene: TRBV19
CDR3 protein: ASADRRATNEKLF

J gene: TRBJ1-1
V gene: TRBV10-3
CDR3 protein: AIRGDAEAF

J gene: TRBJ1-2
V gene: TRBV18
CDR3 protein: ASSPMGANYGYT

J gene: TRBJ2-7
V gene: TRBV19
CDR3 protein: ASSIAWDFGEQY

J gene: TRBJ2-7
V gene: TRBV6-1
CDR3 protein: ASSETGHLEQY

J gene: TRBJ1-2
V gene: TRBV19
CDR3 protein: ASSISSYGYT

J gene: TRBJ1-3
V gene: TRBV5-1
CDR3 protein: ASSLIGDTGYGNTIY

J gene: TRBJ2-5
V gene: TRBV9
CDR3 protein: ASSGRTEPASAQY

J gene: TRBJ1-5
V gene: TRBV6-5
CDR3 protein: ASRNRGTFNQPQH

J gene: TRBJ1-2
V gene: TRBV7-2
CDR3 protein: ASSLLIGGGGYT

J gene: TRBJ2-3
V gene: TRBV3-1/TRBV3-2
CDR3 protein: ASSQVITRTSGGDTQY

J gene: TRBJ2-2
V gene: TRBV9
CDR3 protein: ASGTPALLGALSTGELF

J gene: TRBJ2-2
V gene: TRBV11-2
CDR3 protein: ASSRQNTGELF

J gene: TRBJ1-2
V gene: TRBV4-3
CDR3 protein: ASSQDWNREYGYT

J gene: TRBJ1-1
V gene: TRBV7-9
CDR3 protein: ASSPMNRMNTEAF

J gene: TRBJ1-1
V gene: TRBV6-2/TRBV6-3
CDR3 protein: ASSDRWAAF

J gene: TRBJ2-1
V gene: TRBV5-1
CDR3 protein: ASSGRTGYNEQF

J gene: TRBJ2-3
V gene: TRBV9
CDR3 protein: ASSGGMVQY

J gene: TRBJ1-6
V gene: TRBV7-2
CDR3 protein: ASRRQGSSYNSPLH

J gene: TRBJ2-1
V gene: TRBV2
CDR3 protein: ASKGNFFRDEQF

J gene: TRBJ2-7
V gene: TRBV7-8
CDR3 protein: ASSLVGGAYEQY

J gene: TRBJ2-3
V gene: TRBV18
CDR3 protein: ASSPKLASTDTQY

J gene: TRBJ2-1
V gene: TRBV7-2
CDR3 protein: ASSLRQLNEQF

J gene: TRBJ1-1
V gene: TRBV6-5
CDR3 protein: ASSYFPARDTEAF

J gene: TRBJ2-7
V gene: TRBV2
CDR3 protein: ASVKDSSYEQY

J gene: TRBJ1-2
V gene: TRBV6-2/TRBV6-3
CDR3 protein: ASSYTNRDHYGYT

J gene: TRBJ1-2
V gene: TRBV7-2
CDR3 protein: ASSFQAGTGGDYGYT

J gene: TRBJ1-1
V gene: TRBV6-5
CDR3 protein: ASSYVRGEAF

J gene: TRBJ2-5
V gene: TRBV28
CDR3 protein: ASSFEFKETQY

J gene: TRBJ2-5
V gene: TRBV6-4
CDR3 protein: ASSPGQGDQETQY

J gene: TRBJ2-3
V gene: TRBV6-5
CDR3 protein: ASSYPGGDTQY

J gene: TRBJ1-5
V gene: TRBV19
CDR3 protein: ASSTSTGVQPQH

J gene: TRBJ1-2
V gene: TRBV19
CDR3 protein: ATHNPDRLDPLAQYGYT

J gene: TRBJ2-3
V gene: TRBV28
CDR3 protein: ASSYDSSTDTQY

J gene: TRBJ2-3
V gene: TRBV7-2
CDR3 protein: ASSFRLLSTDTQY

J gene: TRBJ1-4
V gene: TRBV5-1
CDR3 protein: ASSPKGLNEKLF

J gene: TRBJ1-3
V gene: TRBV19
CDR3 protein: ASRVPDRGRFTGNTIY

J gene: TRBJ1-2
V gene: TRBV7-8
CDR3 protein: ASSLGGPTDYYGYT

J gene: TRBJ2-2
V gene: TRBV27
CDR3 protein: ASSGTGELF

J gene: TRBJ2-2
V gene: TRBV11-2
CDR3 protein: ASSPEPGTGGELF